This is a list of T cell receptor beta chains from one sample in a study of CD8 T cells in ankylosing spondylitis. TCRdb reanalysed the 5' RACE reads using MiXCR and keeps one entry per CDR3 protein. Of 200,000 to 250,000 distinct CDR3 sequences detected, roughly 10% appear once; the ten largest clones hold around a fifth. Input material: blood, either unsorted or a sorted T cell fraction (not recorded which). The receptors were gathered from a male donor with ankylosing spondylitis or in good health (not recorded which). CDR3s include the opening cysteine and the closing phenylalanine or tryptophan. Each record gives: J gene, clone size, V gene, D gene, CDR3 length, CDR3 protein, CDR3 DNA. The D gene is left open where the match is weak. Where a row states a size, it is once, few, many or the class of an expanded clone; other rows omit it.

>TRBJ1-1|many|TRBV29-1|-|13
CSVRLGAGLEAFF
TGCAGCGTTCGTTTGGGGGCCGGCCTAGAAGCTTTCTTT
>TRBJ1-2|many|TRBV12-3/TRBV12-4|TRBD1|13
CASSTGTGGGYTF
TGTGCCAGCAGTACCGGGACAGGGGGCGGCTACACCTTC
>TRBJ2-1|-|TRBV5-8|-|17
CASIHDKGRGSYNEQFF
TGTGCCAGCATCCACGACAAGGGTAGAGGCTCCTACAATGAGCAGTTCTTC
>TRBJ2-1|many|TRBV5-1|-|15
CASSLGGLSYNEQFF
TGCGCCAGCAGCTTGGGGGGACTCTCCTACAATGAGCAGTTCTTC
>TRBJ1-2|many|TRBV20-1|-|11
CSASGRGGYTF
TGCAGTGCTAGTGGCAGGGGTGGCTACACCTTC
>TRBJ2-7|-|TRBV9|-|13
CASSAGTHYEQYF
TGTGCCAGCAGCGCCGGGACACACTACGAGCAGTACTTC
>TRBJ2-7|many|TRBV14|TRBD2|18
CASSTIPASGLPGAEQYF
TGTGCCAGCAGCACCATCCCCGCTAGCGGGCTTCCAGGAGCCGAGCAGTACTTC
>TRBJ2-6|few|TRBV7-9|-|15
CASSLTGTGANVLTF
TGTGCCAGCAGCTTAACAGGGACTGGGGCCAACGTCCTGACTTTC
>TRBJ2-7|many|TRBV11-2|-|14
CASSLMPDSYEQYF
TGTGCCAGCAGCTTAATGCCAGACTCCTACGAGCAGTACTTC
>TRBJ2-7|many|TRBV5-1|TRBD1|17
CASSHAPPGQGRYEQYF
TGCGCCAGCAGCCACGCTCCGCCGGGACAGGGGAGGTACGAGCAGTACTTC
>TRBJ2-1|many|TRBV11-2|TRBD2|15
CASSQGLAGHNEQFF
TGTGCCAGCAGCCAAGGACTAGCGGGCCACAATGAGCAGTTCTTC
>TRBJ2-2|many|TRBV7-9|-|17
CASSLLLWQSNTGELFF
TGTGCCAGCAGTCTTCTATTGTGGCAGTCGAACACCGGGGAGCTGTTTTTT
>TRBJ1-5|few|TRBV20-1|-|13
CSARAVTNQPQHF
TGCAGTGCTAGGGCAGTTACTAATCAGCCCCAGCATTTT
>TRBJ2-1|many|TRBV11-1|TRBD2|17
CASSQLFTSGVYNEQFF
TGTGCCAGCAGCCAACTCTTTACTAGCGGGGTTTACAATGAGCAGTTCTTC
>TRBJ2-2|many|TRBV24-1|TRBD1|14
CATRTGGSTGELFF
TGTGCCACCAGAACAGGGGGTTCAACCGGGGAGCTGTTTTTT
>TRBJ2-1|-|TRBV7-3|TRBD1|15
CASSQDRVPYNEQFF
TGTGCCAGCAGCCAGGACAGGGTTCCCTACAATGAGCAGTTCTTC
>TRBJ2-1|few|TRBV14|TRBD2|15
CASSIGLAGGAEQFF
TGTGCCAGCAGCATCGGACTAGCGGGGGGAGCTGAGCAGTTCTTC
>TRBJ2-7|many|TRBV5-1|-|13
CASSFNEAYEQYF
TGCGCCAGCAGCTTCAACGAAGCCTACGAGCAGTACTTC
>TRBJ1-3|many|TRBV11-2|-|15
CASSFNRETGNTIYF
TGTGCCAGCAGCTTTAACAGGGAAACTGGAAACACCATATATTTT
>TRBJ2-1|-|TRBV20-1|-|14
CSAATGSSYNEQFF
TGCAGTGCTGCTACCGGGAGCTCCTACAATGAGCAGTTCTTC
>TRBJ2-2|few|TRBV5-1|-|19
CASSPMRDAGGVGTGELFF
TGCGCCAGCAGCCCAATGCGGGACGCTGGAGGAGTTGGCACCGGGGAGCTGTTTTTT
>TRBJ1-2|-|TRBV12-3/TRBV12-4|TRBD1|14
CASRPGGVGYGYTF
TGTGCCAGCAGACCAGGGGGTGTTGGCTATGGCTACACCTTC
>TRBJ2-3|-|TRBV7-2|TRBD2|16
CASSLDLAGPTDTQYF
TGTGCCAGCAGCCTCGACCTAGCGGGGCCCACAGATACGCAGTATTTT
>TRBJ1-2|many|TRBV6-1|-|15
CASRSWEGDKYGYTF
TGTGCCAGCAGATCCTGGGAAGGGGATAAGTATGGCTACACCTTC
>TRBJ2-5|few|TRBV5-1|TRBD2|16
CASSVSSGGAMETQYF
TGCGCCAGCAGCGTCTCTAGCGGGGGGGCCATGGAGACCCAGTACTTC
>TRBJ1-1|-|TRBV7-8|-|12
CASSLKDTEAFF
TGTGCCAGCAGCTTAAAAGACACTGAAGCTTTCTTT
>TRBJ2-7|many|TRBV12-3/TRBV12-4|-|13
CASSLGVGVEQYF
TGTGCCAGCAGTTTAGGGGTAGGGGTCGAGCAGTACTTC
>TRBJ2-2|few|TRBV5-1|-|15
CASSLEGQYTGELFF
TGCGCCAGCAGCTTGGAGGGCCAATACACCGGGGAGCTGTTTTTT
>TRBJ1-3|many|TRBV28|-|15
CASSLWGEAGNTIYF
TGTGCCAGCAGTTTATGGGGGGAAGCTGGAAACACCATATATTTT
>TRBJ1-2|many|TRBV7-3|TRBD1|16
CASSLNAGGVQYGYTF
TGTGCCAGCAGCTTAAATGCAGGGGGAGTTCAGTATGGCTACACCTTC
>TRBJ2-3|-|TRBV12-3/TRBV12-4|TRBD2|16
CASSLGAGGTTDTQYF
TGTGCCAGCAGTTTAGGAGCGGGGGGCACCACAGATACGCAGTATTTT
>TRBJ2-3|many|TRBV4-2|-|14
CASSQRLGSDTQYF
TGTGCCAGCAGCCAACGCCTTGGGTCAGATACGCAGTATTTT
>TRBJ2-2|many|TRBV20-1|-|14
CSARKIFNTGELFF
TGCAGTGCCAGAAAGATCTTTAACACCGGGGAGCTGTTTTTT
>TRBJ1-1|many|TRBV3-1|TRBD1|14
CASSQMTGGTEAFF
TGTGCCAGCAGCCAGATGACAGGGGGCACTGAAGCTTTCTTT
>TRBJ1-1|many|TRBV12-3/TRBV12-4|TRBD1|16
CASSLAKLDRGSEAFF
TGTGCCAGCAGTTTAGCTAAGCTTGACAGGGGATCTGAAGCTTTCTTT
>TRBJ2-1|-|TRBV6-1|-|13
CASTLGLNNEQFF
TGTGCCAGCACCCTCGGGCTAAACAATGAGCAGTTCTTC
>TRBJ2-7|many|TRBV6-5|-|12
CASSYAGTEQYF
TGTGCCAGCAGTTACGCGGGGACCGAGCAGTACTTC
>TRBJ1-4|few|TRBV27|-|15
CASRWGGYGNEKLFF
TGTGCCAGCCGCTGGGGGGGCTATGGAAATGAAAAACTGTTTTTT
>TRBJ2-2|many|TRBV7-2|-|12
CASTYFTGELFF
TGTGCCAGCACTTACTTCACCGGGGAGCTGTTTTTT
>TRBJ2-7|-|TRBV6-1|-|14
CASSANYPPYEQYF
TGTGCCAGCAGTGCCAACTATCCCCCTTACGAGCAGTACTTC
>TRBJ2-1|many|TRBV9|TRBD2|15
CASSSGLATYNEQFF
TGTGCCAGCAGCTCCGGACTAGCTACCTACAATGAGCAGTTCTTC
>TRBJ2-1|many|TRBV7-2|-|16
CASSLGVGPPANEQFF
TGTGCCAGCAGCTTAGGCGTCGGGCCCCCCGCTAATGAGCAGTTCTTC
>TRBJ1-4|many|TRBV7-9|TRBD1|17
CASSSWGQGTTNEKLFF
TGTGCCAGCAGCTCGTGGGGACAGGGAACAACTAATGAAAAACTGTTTTTT
>TRBJ2-2|-|TRBV7-3|TRBD2|16
CASSLKVAGPTGELFF
TGTGCCAGCAGCTTAAAAGTAGCGGGGCCGACCGGGGAGCTGTTTTTT
>TRBJ2-2|few|TRBV21-1|-|16
CAINPPTADYTGELFF
TGTGCCATCAACCCCCCGACGGCAGATTACACCGGGGAGCTGTTTTTT
>TRBJ2-1|few|TRBV20-1|-|17
CSARDQNRPLGYNEQFF
TGCAGTGCTAGAGATCAGAATAGGCCCTTAGGGTACAATGAGCAGTTCTTC
>TRBJ2-2|many|TRBV7-2|TRBD2|15
CASSLQRGGTGELFF
TGTGCCAGCAGCTTACAGCGGGGGGGCACCGGGGAGCTGTTTTTT
>TRBJ1-5|many|TRBV20-1|-|16
CSAPLGGGVGNQPQHF
TGCAGTGCTCCCTTAGGTGGGGGAGTCGGCAATCAGCCCCAGCATTTT
>TRBJ2-5|many|TRBV5-1|-|14
CASSTTGSQETQYF
TGCGCCAGCAGCACCACCGGGAGCCAAGAGACCCAGTACTTC
>TRBJ2-1|-|TRBV7-3|TRBD2|16
CASSSGGASSYNEQFF
TGTGCCAGCAGCAGCGGGGGGGCTAGCTCCTACAATGAGCAGTTCTTC